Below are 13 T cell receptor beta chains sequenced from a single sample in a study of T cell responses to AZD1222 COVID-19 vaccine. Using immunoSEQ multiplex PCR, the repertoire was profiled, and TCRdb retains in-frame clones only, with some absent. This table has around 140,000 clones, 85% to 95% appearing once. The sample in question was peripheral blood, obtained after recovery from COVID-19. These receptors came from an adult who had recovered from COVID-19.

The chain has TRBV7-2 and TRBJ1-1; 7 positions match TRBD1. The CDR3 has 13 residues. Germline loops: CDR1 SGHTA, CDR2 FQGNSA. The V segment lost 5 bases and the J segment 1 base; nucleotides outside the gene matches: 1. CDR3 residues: CASSRQGNTEAFF. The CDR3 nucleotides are TGTGCCAGCAGCAGACAGGGGAACACTGAAGCTTTCTTT.

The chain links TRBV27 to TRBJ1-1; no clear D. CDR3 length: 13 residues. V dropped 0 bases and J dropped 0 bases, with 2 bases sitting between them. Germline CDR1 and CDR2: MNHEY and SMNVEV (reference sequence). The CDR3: CASSLSVNTEAFF. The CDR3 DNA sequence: TGTGCCAGCAGTTTATCGGTGAACACTGAAGCTTTCTTT.

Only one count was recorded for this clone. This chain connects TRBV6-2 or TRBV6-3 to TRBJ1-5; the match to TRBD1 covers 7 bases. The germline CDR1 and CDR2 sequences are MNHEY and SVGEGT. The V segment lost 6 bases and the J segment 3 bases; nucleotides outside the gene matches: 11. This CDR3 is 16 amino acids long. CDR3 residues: CASRPLTGAANQPQHF. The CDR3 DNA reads TGTGCCAGCAGACCTCTAACAGGGGCGGCCAATCAGCCCCAGCATTTT.

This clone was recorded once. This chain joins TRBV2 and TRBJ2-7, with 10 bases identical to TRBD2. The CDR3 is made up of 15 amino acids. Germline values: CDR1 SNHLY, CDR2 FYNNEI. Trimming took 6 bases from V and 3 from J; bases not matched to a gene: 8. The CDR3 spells CASSVLAGSHYEQYF. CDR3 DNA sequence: TGTGCCAGCAGCGTACTAGCGGGGTCCCACTACGAGCAGTACTTC.

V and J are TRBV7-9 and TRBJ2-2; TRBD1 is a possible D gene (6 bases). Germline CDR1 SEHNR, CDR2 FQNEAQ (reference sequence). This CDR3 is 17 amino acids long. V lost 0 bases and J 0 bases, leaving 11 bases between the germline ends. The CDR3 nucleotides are TGTGCCAGCAGCTTAGCGAGAGGGGGAGCGAACACCGGGGAGCTGTTTTTT. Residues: CASSLARGGANTGELFF.

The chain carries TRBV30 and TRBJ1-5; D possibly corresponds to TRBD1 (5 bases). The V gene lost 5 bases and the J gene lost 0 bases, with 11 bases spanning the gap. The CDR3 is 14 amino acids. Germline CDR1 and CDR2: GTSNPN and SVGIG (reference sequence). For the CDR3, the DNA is TGTGCCTGGGAAGGAGGGGATAGCAATCAGCCCCAGCATTTT. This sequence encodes CAWEGGDSNQPQHF.

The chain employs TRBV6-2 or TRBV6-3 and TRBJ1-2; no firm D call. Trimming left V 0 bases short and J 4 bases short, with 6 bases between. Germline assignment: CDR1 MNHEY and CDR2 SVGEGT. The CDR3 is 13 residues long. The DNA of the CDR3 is TGTGCCAGCAGTTACTCGGAGGGCTATGGCTACACCTTC. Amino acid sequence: CASSYSEGYGYTF.

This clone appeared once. This CDR3 reads CASSVGVSGEYEQYF. The CDR3 region has the DNA TGTGCCAGCAGCGTAGGAGTTTCGGGTGAATACGAGCAGTACTTC. This chain connects TRBV9 to TRBJ2-7; no definite D call. V gave up 0 bases and J gave up 4 bases, with 14 bases separating them. Germline assignment: CDR1 SGDLS and CDR2 YYNGEE. The CDR3 totals 15 residues.

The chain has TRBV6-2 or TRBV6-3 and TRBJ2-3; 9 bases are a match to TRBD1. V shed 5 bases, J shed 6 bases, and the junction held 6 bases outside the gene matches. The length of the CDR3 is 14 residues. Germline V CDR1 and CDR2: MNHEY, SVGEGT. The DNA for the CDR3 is TGTGCCAGCAGTCTTACAGGGGGCGCCGATACGCAGTATTTT. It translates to CASSLTGGADTQYF.

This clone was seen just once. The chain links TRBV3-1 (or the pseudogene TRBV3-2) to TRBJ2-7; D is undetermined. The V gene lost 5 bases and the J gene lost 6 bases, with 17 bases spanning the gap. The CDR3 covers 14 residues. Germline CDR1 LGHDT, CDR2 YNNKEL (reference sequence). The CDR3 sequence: CASSYGEKNFEQYF. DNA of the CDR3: TGTGCCAGCAGCTACGGAGAAAAAAATTTCGAGCAGTACTTC.

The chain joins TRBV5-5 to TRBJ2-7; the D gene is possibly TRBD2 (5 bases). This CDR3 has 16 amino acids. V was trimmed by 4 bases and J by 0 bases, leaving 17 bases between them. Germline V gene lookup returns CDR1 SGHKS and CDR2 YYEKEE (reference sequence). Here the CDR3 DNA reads TGTGCCAGCAGCCCTTCCCGAGGGTGGGCCTCCTACGAGCAGTACTTC. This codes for CASSPSRGWASYEQYF.

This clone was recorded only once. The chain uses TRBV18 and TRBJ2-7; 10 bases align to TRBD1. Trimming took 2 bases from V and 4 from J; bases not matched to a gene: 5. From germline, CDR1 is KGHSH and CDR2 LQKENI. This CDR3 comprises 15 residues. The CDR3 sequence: CASSPTDRGSYEQYF. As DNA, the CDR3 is TGTGCCAGCTCACCAACGGACAGGGGGAGTTACGAGCAGTACTTC.

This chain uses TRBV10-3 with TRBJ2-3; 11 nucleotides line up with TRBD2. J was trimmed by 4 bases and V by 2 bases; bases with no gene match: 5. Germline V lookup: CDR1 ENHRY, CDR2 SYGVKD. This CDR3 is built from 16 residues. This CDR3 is CAISEVGLAGADTQYF. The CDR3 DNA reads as TGTGCCATCAGTGAGGTTGGACTAGCGGGCGCAGATACGCAGTATTTT.